What follows are 13 T cell receptor beta chains derived from one specimen sequenced in a study of T cell responses to AZD1222 COVID-19 vaccine. The data were produced by immunoSEQ multiplex PCR, yet TCRdb's version contains in-frame clones alone and is incomplete. The sample carries some 150,000 clones, around nine tenths recorded once. The specimen was peripheral blood, collected on day 0 of AZD1222 vaccination. The receptors were gathered from an adult in good health.

This clone was found once. The rearrangement links TRBV19 to TRBJ1-2, with 11 bases that match TRBD1. CDR1 and CDR2 (germline): LNHDA, SQIVND (reference sequence). This CDR3 comprises 15 residues. V was clipped by 6 bases and J by 3 bases; unmatched bases: 6. DNA of the CDR3: TGTGCCAGTAGAGGACAGGGGGCCTTTCACTATGGCTACACCTTC. This encodes CASRGQGAFHYGYTF.

This chain connects TRBV30 to TRBJ1-6; D ambiguous. The germline CDR1 and CDR2 sequences are GTSNPN and SVGIG (reference sequence). V dropped 5 bases and J dropped 2 bases, with 7 bases sitting between them. The CDR3 extends over 13 amino acids. CDR3 residues: CAWGEAYNSPLHF. DNA for the CDR3: TGTGCCTGGGGGGAAGCCTATAATTCACCCCTCCACTTT.

The chain combines TRBV10-2 with TRBJ1-2; D might be TRBD1 (5 bases). The length of the CDR3 is 13 residues. Germline V lookup: CDR1 WSHSY, CDR2 SAAADI. V lost 10 bases and J lost 0, with 12 bases in between. CDR3 region: CATRVTANYGYTF. The CDR3 DNA follows: TGCGCCACACGGGTGACAGCTAACTATGGCTACACCTTC.

The chain carries TRBV25-1 and TRBJ1-4; 8 bases match TRBD1. The CDR3 consists of 17 residues. V dropped 1 base and J dropped 1; count of bases not matched to a gene: 5. Germline lookup yields CDR1 MGHDK and CDR2 SYGVNS. The CDR3 region is CASSESLGQGTNEKLFF. DNA of the CDR3: TGTGCCAGCAGTGAATCCCTAGGACAGGGAACTAATGAAAAACTGTTTTTT.

The CDR3 region is CASSLARFGELSTDTQYF. CDR3 DNA: TGTGCCAGCAGCTTAGCGCGCTTTGGTGAGCTTAGCACAGATACGCAGTATTTT. This chain links TRBV11-1 with TRBJ2-3; D unclear. This CDR3 has 18 residues. Between the trimmed V and J ends, which lost 0 bases and 0 bases, there was a span of 16 bases. Per germline, CDR1 SGHAT and CDR2 FQDESV (reference sequence).

In nucleotides, the CDR3 is TGTGCCTGGAGCGGAGGCACTAGCGGATCTTCAGATACGCAGTATTTT. Protein sequence: CAWSGGTSGSSDTQYF. The chain couples TRBV30 to TRBJ2-3, with TRBD2 matching over 8 bases. The germline CDR1 and CDR2 sequences are GTSNPN and SVGIG (reference sequence). The CDR3 has 16 amino acids. V lost 3 bases, J lost 4 bases, and 12 bases stayed unmatched.

The V gene is TRBV19, the J gene TRBJ1-4, with D possibly matching TRBD1 (5 bases). V lost 6 bases and J lost 1, with 9 bases in between. This CDR3 has 14 amino acids. Per the germline V gene, CDR1 is LNHDA and CDR2 is SQIVND (reference sequence). In DNA form, the CDR3 reads TGTGCCAGTAGGGGGCGAGTAACTAATGAAAAACTGTTTTTT. Its translation is CASRGRVTNEKLFF.

V gene TRBV28 combines with J gene TRBJ2-7, with TRBD2 matching over 15 bases. Germline V lookup: CDR1 MDHEN, CDR2 SYDVKM. The CDR3 sequence is 15 residues long. Trimming removed 5 bases from V and 4 bases from J; junction bases left unmatched: 3. CDR3: CASSIGTSGRYEQYF. For the CDR3, the DNA is TGTGCCAGCAGTATAGGGACTAGCGGGAGGTACGAGCAGTACTTC. The entire variable domain, with the rest obtained from reference TRBV28 and TRBJ2-7, is as follows: DVKVTQSSRYLVKRTGEKVFLECVQDMDHENMFWYRQDPGLGLRLIYFSYDVKMKEKGDIPEGYSVSREKKERFSLILESASTNQTSMYLCASSIGTSGRYEQYFGPGTRLTVT.

The gene calls are TRBV5-6 and TRBJ1-5; the match to TRBD1 covers 7 bases. CDR3 size: 13 residues. The germline V gene has CDR1 SGHDT and CDR2 YYEEEE. V was clipped by 5 bases and J by 6 bases; unmatched bases: 5. The CDR3 bases are TGTGCCAGCAGTCAAGACAGGGCTCAGCCCCAGCATTTT. Its translation is CASSQDRAQPQHF.

V usage is TRBV3-1 (or the pseudogene TRBV3-2) and J usage is TRBJ1-2; D may be TRBD1 (5 bases). Trimming took 5 bases from V and 3 from J, leaving 10 bases between them. This CDR3 has 13 amino acids. Germline CDR1 LGHDT, CDR2 YNNKEL (reference sequence). This CDR3 reads CASSGWGDYGYTF. Here the CDR3 DNA reads TGTGCCAGCAGCGGCTGGGGCGACTATGGCTACACCTTC.

The V gene is TRBV7-3, the J gene TRBJ1-2; unclear D gene. Germline V gene data show CDR1 as SGHTA and CDR2 as FQGTGA. The CDR3 consists of 14 residues. V was pared by 4 bases and J by 2 bases, with 11 bases between. The CDR3 sequence is CASSSSAGNYGYTF. In DNA form, the CDR3 reads TGTGCCAGCAGCTCCAGCGCAGGCAACTATGGCTACACCTTC.

V usage is TRBV7-8 and J usage is TRBJ2-4; no firm D call. Trimming removed 5 bases from V and 10 bases from J, with 9 bases in between. Germline values: CDR1 SGHVS, CDR2 FQNEAQ. The CDR3 totals 11 residues. The CDR3 here is CASSKSGIQYF. Here the CDR3 DNA reads TGTGCCAGCAGCAAGTCAGGTATTCAGTACTTC.

The CDR3: CASSSQVRLGSTEAFF. CDR3 nucleotides: TGTGCCAGCAGTTCACAGGTGAGGTTGGGGAGCACTGAAGCTTTCTTT. The chain employs TRBV6-2 or TRBV6-3 and TRBJ1-1, with D possibly being TRBD1 (5 bases). CDR1 and CDR2 (germline): MNHEY, SVGEGT. V lost 4 bases and J 4 bases, leaving 19 bases between the germline ends. The CDR3 runs 16 residues.